This passage covers 9 T cell receptor beta chains from one sample sequenced in a study of human T cells and chemical hapten exposure. TCRdb reprocessed the RACE reads via MiXCR and lists one record per CDR3 protein. Among roughly 92,000 distinct CDR3 sequences listed, about an eighth were seen once. Noted time point: patch test 2, 6 weeks after DPC sensitization. Treatment noted: therapeutic diphenylcyclopropenone sensitization with weekly scalp DPC. Sequenced here: whole blood, sampled in connection with sensitization to the hapten diphenylcyclopropenone (DPC). These receptors all come from a middle-aged woman with alopecia areata. Some clones in this sample may be carry-over from other donors' samples.

In its sample, this clonotype was seen many times. The chain is built from TRBV5-6 and TRBJ2-7; 7 nucleotides match TRBD2. Germline V CDR1 and CDR2: SGHDT, YYEEEE. Trimming removed 4 bases from V and 4 bases from J; junction bases left unmatched: 5. This CDR3 comprises 13 residues. The CDR3 here is CASSVGLSYEQYF. The CDR3 region has the DNA TGTGCCAGCAGCGTGGGACTATCGTACGAGCAGTACTTC.

The chain joins TRBV7-9 to TRBJ1-5; 10 nucleotides line up with TRBD1. This CDR3 contains 16 residues. Losses at the gene ends were 5 bases for V and 3 bases for J; bases not matched to a gene: 7. Germline assignment: CDR1 SEHNR and CDR2 FQNEAQ (reference sequence). The CDR3 protein is CASSPTGTGDNQPQHF. CDR3 in DNA: TGTGCCAGCAGCCCCACCGGGACAGGGGACAATCAGCCCCAGCATTTT. The full variable domain, its missing parts supplied by reference TRBV7-9 and TRBJ1-5, is DTGVSQNPRHKITKRGQNVTFRCDPISEHNRLYWYRQTLGQGPEFLTYFQNEAQLEKSRLLSDRFSAERPKGSFSTLEIQRTEQGDSAMYLCASSPTGTGDNQPQHFGDGTRLSIL.

The CDR3 nucleotides read TGTGCCAGCAGCCATCCCCCGGGGCGTGAAGCTTTCTTT. Translating gives CASSHPPGREAFF. This chain uses TRBV3-1 with TRBJ1-1, with D possibly being TRBD1 (5 bases). CDR3 length: 13 amino acids. Trimming removed 3 bases at V and 7 bases at J, with 12 bases between. Germline V lookup: CDR1 LGHDT, CDR2 YNNKEL (reference sequence).

The J gene is TRBJ1-2, the V gene TRBV4-2; D possibly corresponds to TRBD1 (5 bases). The germline V gene encodes CDR1 LGHNA and CDR2 YNFKEQ. CDR3 length equals 15 residues. The V end was cut by 1 base, the J end by 3 bases, with 12 bases between. The CDR3 nucleotides are TGTGCCAGCAGCCAAGGAAGAGGGGTGGACTATGGCTACACCTTC. Protein product: CASSQGRGVDYGYTF.

Only a few counts were recorded for this clonotype. The V and J genes are TRBV30 and TRBJ2-2, with no clear D. From germline, CDR1 is GTSNPN and CDR2 SVGIG (reference sequence). V was pared by 3 bases and J by 6 bases, with 11 bases between. The CDR3 has 13 amino acids. CDR3 sequence: CAWRISLPGELFF. As DNA, the CDR3 is TGTGCCTGGAGAATCAGTCTGCCCGGGGAGCTGTTTTTT.

There are many counts of this clonotype. The V and J genes are TRBV12-3 or TRBV12-4 and TRBJ1-1; 8 nucleotides match TRBD1. The ends lost 4 bases at V and 2 bases at J; junction bases unmatched: 6. The CDR3 length is 15 residues. The CDR3 DNA is TGTGCCAGCAGTTCAGGGGGCCGCTTAAACACTGAAGCTTTCTTT. It translates to CASSSGGRLNTEAFF.

This clonotype was counted a single time. The chain couples TRBV7-3 to TRBJ2-6; D might be TRBD2 (7 bases). Germline-derived CDR1 and CDR2 are SGHTA and FQGTGA. This CDR3 has 17 residues. Trimming shortened V by 6 bases and J by 2 bases, and 17 bases separated the two germline ends. The CDR3 bases are TGTGCCAGCAGTTTATCGGGGGGCCTCGCTGGGGCCAACGTCCTGACTTTC. Protein: CASSLSGGLAGANVLTF.

This clonotype was observed a handful of times. The rearrangement uses TRBV7-9 and TRBJ2-2; D is perhaps TRBD2 (5 bases). Germline V CDR1 and CDR2: SEHNR, FQNEAQ (reference sequence). The V end lost 5 bases, the J end lost 6 bases, and 13 bases lay between the germline ends. The CDR3 has 14 residues. For the CDR3, the DNA is TGTGCCAGCAGCGCCACCGGACTGGCCGGGGAGCTGTTTTTT. Protein product: CASSATGLAGELFF.

In its sample, this clonotype was seen a few times. The chain combines TRBV7-2 with TRBJ1-1; D might be TRBD1 (6 bases). The CDR3 runs 15 residues. Germline V gives CDR1 SGHTA, CDR2 FQGNSA. Between the trimmed V and J ends, which lost 4 bases and 4 bases, there was a span of 16 bases. This CDR3 reads CASSSRRGPSTEAFF. The CDR3 bases are TGTGCCAGCAGCTCCCGCCGGGGGCCTAGCACTGAAGCTTTCTTT.